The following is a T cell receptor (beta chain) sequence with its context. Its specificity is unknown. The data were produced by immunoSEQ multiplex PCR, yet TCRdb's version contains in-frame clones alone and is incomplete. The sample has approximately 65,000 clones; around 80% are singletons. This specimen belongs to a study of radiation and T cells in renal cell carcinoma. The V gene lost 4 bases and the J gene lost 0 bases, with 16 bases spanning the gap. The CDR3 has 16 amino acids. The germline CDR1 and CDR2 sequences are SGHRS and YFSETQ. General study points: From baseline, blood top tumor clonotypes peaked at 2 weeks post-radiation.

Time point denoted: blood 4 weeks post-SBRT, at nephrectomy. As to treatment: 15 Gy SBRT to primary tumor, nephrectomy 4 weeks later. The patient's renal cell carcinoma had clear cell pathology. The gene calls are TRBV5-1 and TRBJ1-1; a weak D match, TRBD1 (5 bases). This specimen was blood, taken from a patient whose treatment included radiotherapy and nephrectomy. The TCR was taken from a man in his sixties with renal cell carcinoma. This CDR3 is CASSPFQTEMNTEAFF. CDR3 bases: TGCGCCAGCAGCCCATTTCAGACAGAGATGAACACTGAAGCTTTCTTT.